The clone carrying this TCR beta chain was recorded a few times. Antigen unknown. These data belong to a study of T-cell memory formation after mild COVID-19. Study results and limitations: Pre-infection memory harbored some responding clones, suggesting cross-reactive memory joined. Whether second-wave clones peaking at day 37 were SARS-CoV-2 specific went unconfirmed.

TCRdb redid the calling of the 5' RACE reads with MiXCR, one entry per CDR3 protein. The data contain roughly 600,000 distinct CDR3 sequences, approximately 19% of them singletons. Per germline, CDR1 MGHDK and CDR2 SYGVNS. V was clipped by 7 bases and J by 7 bases; unmatched bases: 12. The length of the CDR3 is 16 residues. The receptor's source is an adult woman who had mild COVID-19 (a few samples of this study predate the infection). Cell type and time point are not known. The V and J genes are TRBV25-1 and TRBJ1-6, with 8 bases lining up with TRBD1. Sequenced sample: PBMCs or a T cell subset sorted from them (not recorded which). The CDR3 sequence: CASTPGQGALNSPLHF. The CDR3 bases are TGTGCCAGCACCCCCGGGCAGGGGGCGCTAAATTCACCCCTCCACTTT.